Listed below are T cell receptor beta chains from one sample, sequenced in a study of long-term antiretroviral therapy in people with HIV. Clones were sequenced by immunoSEQ multiplex PCR, and TCRdb holds only the in-frame ones, with some missing. The sample consists of about 7,800 clones, roughly 78% of them appearing once. Sequenced here: unsorted PBMCs, sampled 0.6 years before starting antiretroviral therapy. The receptors originated from a middle-aged man with HIV. Each CDR3 is given with its conserved first and last residue. The D gene is left open where the match is weak. Only some rows state a clone size, as once, few, many or a class for expanded clones.

TRBV10-2,few,TRBD2,TRBJ2-2,CASSESTGLAGANTGELFF,TGCGCCAGCAGTGAGTCAACGGGACTAGCGGGGGCGAACACCGGGGAGCTGTTTTTT
TRBV28,.,.,TRBJ1-2,CASSRPQTGGFYGYTF,TGTGCCAGCAGCCGACCCCAGACTGGGGGATTTTATGGCTACACCTTC
TRBV19,.,.,TRBJ1-3,CASTPGSGAGNTIYF,TGTGCCAGTACTCCTGGGTCAGGGGCTGGAAACACCATATATTTT
TRBV6-5,.,TRBD1,TRBJ1-4,CASSYSRDSHEKLFF,TGTGCCAGCAGTTACTCCCGGGACAGCCATGAAAAACTGTTTTTT
TRBV7-9,few,TRBD1,TRBJ1-3,CASSRADRGYGNTIYF,TGTGCCAGCAGCCGGGCGGACAGGGGATACGGAAACACCATATATTTT
TRBV10-3,once,.,TRBJ2-2,CAISDPRDLGAGELFF,TGTGCCATCAGTGACCCCCGGGACCTTGGGGCCGGGGAGCTGTTTTTT
TRBV6-6,few,TRBD1,TRBJ1-1,CASSFTGETEAFF,TGTGCCAGCAGTTTCACAGGGGAGACTGAAGCTTTCTTT
TRBV18,.,TRBD1,TRBJ2-7,CASSSLPGGAEKEQYF,TGTGCCAGCTCATCCCTACCAGGGGGCGCGGAAAAAGAGCAGTACTTC
TRBV7-9,.,.,TRBJ2-7,CASSLGVDEQYF,TGTGCCAGCAGCTTAGGTGTTGACGAGCAGTACTTC
TRBV7-3,.,.,TRBJ2-1,CASSLTLGGTDEQFF,TGTGCCAGCAGCTTAACGCTAGGGGGTACTGATGAGCAGTTCTTC
TRBV7-9,once,.,TRBJ2-5,CASSLALGEETQYF,TGTGCCAGCAGCTTAGCTTTGGGGGAGGAGACCCAGTACTTC
TRBV5-6,hyperexpanded,.,TRBJ1-2,CASSLGAGSNYGYTF,TGTGCCAGCAGCTTGGGTGCAGGGAGTAACTATGGCTACACCTTC
TRBV5-4,.,.,TRBJ1-6,CASSLEEPGSSPLHF,TGTGCCAGCAGCTTGGAGGAACCCGGGAGTTCACCCCTCCACTTT
TRBV30,.,TRBD1,TRBJ1-1,CAWSSGTGGETEAFF,TGTGCCTGGAGTAGCGGGACAGGGGGCGAAACTGAAGCTTTCTTT
TRBV5-6,.,.,TRBJ1-1,CASSLRGGGWNTEAFF,TGTGCCAGCAGCTTGCGGGGGGGCGGTTGGAACACTGAAGCTTTCTTT
TRBV13,few,.,TRBJ2-5,CASSLASGYGETQYF,TGTGCCAGCAGCTTAGCATCGGGGTACGGGGAGACCCAGTACTTC
TRBV6-4,.,TRBD1,TRBJ1-6,CASRGSQGNNSPLHF,TGTGCCAGCCGCGGCTCACAGGGGAATAATTCACCCCTCCACTTT
TRBV5-1,.,.,TRBJ1-1,CASSLAGYREGAFF,TGCGCCAGCAGCTTGGCCGGGTACAGGGAAGGAGCTTTCTTT
TRBV10-3,.,.,TRBJ2-7,CAITHSGMTYEQYF,TGTGCCATCACCCACTCGGGAATGACCTACGAGCAGTACTTC
TRBV19,.,.,TRBJ1-5,CASTREPRSGAQPQHF,TGTGCCAGTACACGAGAGCCTAGATCGGGGGCTCAGCCCCAGCATTTT
TRBV5-1,.,TRBD2,TRBJ2-5,CASSQGTSRETQYF,TGCGCCAGCAGCCAGGGGACTAGCAGGGAGACCCAGTACTTC
TRBV11-2,.,.,TRBJ1-1,CASSLEGKNTEAFF,TGTGCCAGCAGCTTAGAAGGAAAGAACACTGAAGCTTTCTTT
TRBV6-9,few,TRBD1,TRBJ1-1,CASSFTGETEAFF,TGTGCCAGCAGTTTCACAGGGGAGACTGAAGCTTTCTTT
TRBV5-1,.,.,TRBJ2-4,CASSFGAYRDIQYF,TGCGCCAGCAGCTTCGGGGCTTACCGGGACATTCAGTACTTC
TRBV10-2,.,.,TRBJ1-5,CASSLVGWDQPQHF,TGCGCCAGCAGCCTCGTGGGTTGGGATCAGCCCCAGCATTTT
TRBV6-5,.,.,TRBJ2-2,CASSYRHPRTGELFF,TGTGCCAGCAGTTACCGGCATCCGAGGACCGGGGAGCTGTTTTTT
TRBV5-6,.,TRBD2,TRBJ2-7,CASSSGTRTYEQYF,TGTGCCAGCAGTTCCGGGACTAGGACCTACGAGCAGTACTTC
TRBV5-1,.,.,TRBJ2-1,CASSLGSSYNEQFF,TGCGCCAGCAGCTTGGGTAGCTCCTACAATGAGCAGTTCTTC
TRBV10-2,.,.,TRBJ1-1,CASNRGEGTEAFF,TGCGCCAGCAACCGGGGGGAGGGAACTGAAGCTTTCTTT
TRBV10-3,.,.,TRBJ1-5,CAISDLGGQPQHF,TGTGCCATCAGTGACCTAGGAGGGCAGCCCCAGCATTTT
TRBV5-1,.,.,TRBJ1-4,CASSPETTGEKLFF,TGCGCCAGCAGCCCGGAGACGACAGGTGAAAAACTGTTTTTT
TRBV7-9,.,.,TRBJ2-1,CASTPVLSGNEQFF,TGTGCCAGCACCCCCGTACTCTCTGGGAATGAGCAGTTCTTC
TRBV5-1,.,TRBD2,TRBJ2-5,CASSPGASGGQETQYF,TGCGCCAGCAGCCCGGGGGCTAGCGGGGGACAAGAGACCCAGTACTTC
TRBV27,.,TRBD1,TRBJ1-5,CASSSRLGQGPSNQPQHF,TGTGCCAGCAGTTCCCGATTAGGACAGGGGCCTAGCAATCAGCCCCAGCATTTT
TRBV13,few,.,TRBJ1-1,CASSFSDEAFF,TGTGCCAGCAGCTTCTCGGACGAAGCTTTCTTT
TRBV29-1,.,.,TRBJ2-7,CSVRGTLYEQYF,TGCAGCGTCCGAGGGACACTTTACGAGCAGTACTTC
TRBV11-2,.,TRBD2,TRBJ2-3,CASSLGLAGGLGTDTQYF,TGTGCCAGCAGCTTAGGACTAGCGGGGGGGCTGGGCACAGATACGCAGTATTTT